The 21 T cell receptor beta chains given below trace back to one sample, sequenced in a study of OX40 agonist ivuxolimab in advanced cancers. Produced via immunoSEQ multiplex PCR; TCRdb's table is partial and in-frame only. This table has 55,000 to 90,000 clones, around 88% appearing once. The sequenced sample was CD4+ or CD8+ T cells sorted from blood, obtained in a trial of the OX40 agonist ivuxolimab. The receptors shown here come from an adult with an advanced solid tumor such as melanoma, head and neck, liver or kidney cancer.

For this clone: Relative to the germline gene, one junction end is altered; a read error may explain this. This chain links TRBV19 with TRBJ2-3; 8 nucleotides agree with TRBD2. The CDR3 spans 14 residues. The V gene's germline CDR1 is LNHDA and CDR2 SQIVND (reference sequence). In DNA form, the CDR3 reads TGTGCCAGCAGTAGCGGGGTTAGCACAGATACGCAGTATTTT. This gives the protein CASSSGVSTDTQYF.

This clone appeared a single time. This chain joins TRBV5-1 and TRBJ2-3; weak D call: TRBD1 (6 bases). CDR3 length: 16 residues. Germline V gene data show CDR1 as SGHRS and CDR2 as YFSETQ. V shed 4 bases and J shed 2 bases, with 17 bases lying between them. CDR3 nucleotides: TGCGCCAGCAGCCCGGGACATGCCCTTTTCACAGATACGCAGTATTTT. Translating it yields CASSPGHALFTDTQYF.

This clone was detected once. The chain uses TRBV5-1 and TRBJ2-7; TRBD2 agrees at 9 bases. V lost 4 bases to trimming and J lost 5 bases; unmatched junction nucleotides: 13. The V gene's germline CDR1 is SGHRS and CDR2 YFSETQ. This CDR3 contains 16 residues. The CDR3 loop is CASSPAGAGGGHEQYF. The CDR3 DNA sequence: TGCGCCAGCAGCCCCGCGGGGGCGGGAGGGGGCCACGAGCAGTACTTC.

The genes are TRBV9 and TRBJ1-6, with 8 positions matching TRBD1. The CDR3 extends over 13 amino acids. CDR1 is SGDLS and CDR2 is YYNGEE in the germline V gene. J gave up 10 bases and V 2 bases, and 2 bases lay outside the gene matches. Here the CDR3 reads CASSVTGGSPLHF. The CDR3 DNA follows: TGTGCCAGCAGCGTCACAGGGGGATCACCCCTCCACTTT.

The chain employs TRBV28 and TRBJ1-2, with D hard to call. Germline lookup yields CDR1 MDHEN and CDR2 SYDVKM. This CDR3 is built from 12 residues. V shed 3 bases and J shed 8 bases, with 10 bases lying between them. The DNA of the CDR3 is TGTGCCAGCAGTTTCCGATCTATCGGCTACACCTTC. This gives the protein CASSFRSIGYTF.

This clone is termed medium-sized (0.01 to 0.1%). The chain uses TRBV15 and TRBJ1-5, with D perhaps matching TRBD1 (5 bases). V lost 5 bases and J 1 base, leaving 15 bases between the germline ends. Germline assignment: CDR1 LNHNV and CDR2 YYDKDF (reference sequence). This CDR3 region has 16 residues. This CDR3 is CATSPRPGVSNQPQHF. DNA for the CDR3: TGTGCCACCAGCCCCAGGCCGGGGGTGAGCAATCAGCCCCAGCATTTT.

The chain couples TRBV7-3 to TRBJ2-1, with 11 positions matching TRBD2. J gave up 5 bases and V 1 base, and 7 bases lay outside the gene matches. Germline CDR1 is SGHTA and CDR2 is FQGTGA. This CDR3 comprises 17 residues. In DNA, the CDR3 is TGTGCCAGCAGCTTAATACAAACTAGCGGGAGAAACAATGAGCAGTTCTTC. As protein: CASSLIQTSGRNNEQFF.

The J gene is TRBJ2-7, the V gene TRBV7-2; TRBD2 aligns across 11 bases. The CDR3 runs to 17 residues. Germline CDR1 reads SGHTA; CDR2 reads FQGNSA. V gave up 2 bases and J gave up 3 bases; unmatched junction bases: 9. The CDR3 loop reads CASSLLNPGLAVYEQYF. As DNA, the CDR3 is TGTGCCAGCAGCTTACTGAATCCGGGACTAGCGGTCTACGAGCAGTACTTC.

This chain connects TRBV28 to TRBJ2-1; 9 bases agree with TRBD1. Trimming at V came to 4 bases and at J to 6 bases, leaving 4 bases not matched to a gene. Germline CDR1 MDHEN, CDR2 SYDVKM. The CDR3 contains 14 residues. CDR3 nucleotides: TGTGCCAGCAGTTCGGGACAGGGACCCAATGAGCAGTTCTTC. Amino acid sequence: CASSSGQGPNEQFF.

This clone turned up a few times. The chain joins TRBV6-1 to TRBJ1-6; 9 nucleotides agree with TRBD1. The germline CDR1 and CDR2 sequences are MNHNS and SASEGT. The length of the CDR3 is 15 residues. V was clipped by 3 bases and J by 7 bases; unmatched bases: 4. The DNA for the CDR3 is TGTGCCAGCAGTGAGGCGGGACAGGGAAATTCACCCCTCCACTTT. Amino acid sequence: CASSEAGQGNSPLHF.

This clone was counted a single time. This rearrangement joins TRBV6-5 to TRBJ1-2, with TRBD1 matching over 7 bases. This CDR3 has 16 residues. V trimming: 4 bases; J trimming: 1 base; junction bases outside the gene matches: 9. The V gene's germline CDR1 is MNHEY and CDR2 SVGAGI. The CDR3 bases are TGTGCCAGCAGTTCCGGGACAGCACGTTATAACTATGGCTACACCTTC. It is translated as CASSSGTARYNYGYTF.

The rearrangement uses TRBV4-3 and TRBJ1-2; D is possibly TRBD1 (5 bases). Germline V lookup: CDR1 LGHNA, CDR2 YSLEER. There are 14 residues in the CDR3. V lost 1 base and J lost 8, with 14 bases in between. The CDR3 loop reads CASSQGHGAGGYTF. In DNA, the CDR3 is TGCGCCAGCAGCCAAGGACATGGGGCAGGCGGCTACACCTTC.

This rearrangement joins TRBV28 to TRBJ1-1; TRBD1 matches 7 bases. The CDR3 contains 17 residues. With V trimmed by 6 bases and J by 4 bases, 17 bases remained unmatched. CDR1 and CDR2 (germline): MDHEN, SYDVKM. The DNA of the CDR3 is TGTGCCAGCAGCCGAACCTTCCTAGGGGCAGGGGGCACTGAAGCTTTCTTT. Its translation is CASSRTFLGAGGTEAFF.

The chain joins TRBV6-6 to TRBJ2-3; possible D gene TRBD2, 7 bases. The V gene lost 7 bases and the J gene lost 2 bases, with 19 bases spanning the gap. Germline V gives CDR1 MNHNY, CDR2 SVGAGI (reference sequence). The CDR3 sequence is 16 residues long. CDR3 DNA: TGTGCCAGCATCCCAAGGGGGAGGGCAACCACAGATACGCAGTATTTT. This encodes CASIPRGRATTDTQYF.

The chain joins TRBV9 to TRBJ2-3; D remains unclear. This CDR3 is built from 15 residues. Trimming left V 1 base short and J 2 bases short, with 11 bases between. CDR1 and CDR2 (germline): SGDLS, YYNGEE. CDR3 coding DNA: TGTGCCAGCAGCGTATTTGGCGGAACCACAGATACGCAGTATTTT. Translation: CASSVFGGTTDTQYF.

The CDR3 spells CASRGSRAATNEKLFF. The CDR3 DNA sequence: TGTGCCAGCAGGGGGTCTCGGGCAGCAACTAATGAAAAACTGTTTTTT. The rearrangement joins TRBV2 to TRBJ1-4, with D hard to call. Trimming took off 6 bases at V and 0 bases at J, with 14 bases between the two ends. Germline V gene sequence: CDR1 SNHLY, CDR2 FYNNEI. The CDR3 runs to 16 residues.

The genes are TRBV5-4 and TRBJ2-2; TRBD1 agrees at 7 bases. Trimming took 4 bases from V and 0 from J; bases not matched to a gene: 6. This CDR3 has 16 amino acids. Germline assignment: CDR1 SGHNT and CDR2 YYREEE (reference sequence). The DNA for the CDR3 is TGTGCCAGCAGCAGAACAGGGGTAACGAACACCGGGGAGCTGTTTTTT. Translating it yields CASSRTGVTNTGELFF.

V is TRBV11-2 and J is TRBJ1-4, with unresolved D. Per germline, CDR1 SGHAT and CDR2 FQNNGV. The CDR3 contains 15 residues. V lost 5 bases to trimming and J lost 7 bases, with 17 bases between them. Here the CDR3 DNA reads TGTGCCAGCAGCCCGACGGTTGGGAATTCTGAAAAACTGTTTTTT. This gives the protein CASSPTVGNSEKLFF.

The V gene is TRBV9, the J gene TRBJ2-7; D is undetermined. Germline V gene data show CDR1 as SGDLS and CDR2 as YYNGEE. The ends were cut back, 5 bases at V and 4 bases at J, with 10 bases in the middle. The CDR3 is made up of 12 amino acids. CDR3 amino acids: CASRLTPYEQYF. In DNA, the CDR3 is TGTGCCAGCAGGTTGACCCCTTACGAGCAGTACTTC. The variable domain in full, with the rest retrieved from reference TRBV9 and TRBJ2-7, is DSGVTQTPKHLITATGQRVTLRCSPRSGDLSVYWYQQSLDQGLQFLIQYYNGEERAKGNILERFSAQQFPDLHSELNLSSLELGDSALYFCASRLTPYEQYFGPGTRLTVT.

CDR3 nucleotides: TGCGCCAGCAGCTTGGGACAGGGTTGGGATGGCTACACCTTC. This translates into CASSLGQGWDGYTF. The chain recombines TRBV5-1 with TRBJ1-2; TRBD1 agrees at 7 bases. The CDR3 has 14 residues. V was clipped by 0 bases and J by 6 bases; unmatched bases: 5. Germline CDR1 is SGHRS and CDR2 is YFSETQ.

V gene TRBV12-5 combines with J gene TRBJ1-1, with unresolved D. Trimming pared 3 bases from V and 2 bases from J, leaving 7 bases between. The CDR3 is made up of 13 amino acids. Germline-derived CDR1 and CDR2 are LGHNT and FRNRAP. The CDR3 DNA is TGTGCTAGTGGTTTTGACGGTAACACTGAAGCTTTCTTT. Protein sequence: CASGFDGNTEAFF.